This T cell receptor beta chain was retrieved from a study of cytotoxic CD8 clonotypes in ibrutinib-treated CLL. Overall study: Across the patients, 10 to 12 were relapsed/refractory, roughly 14 treatment-naive and 17 to 18 IGHV unmutated. Mean yields were approximately 270,000 productive templates and some 90,000 productive rearrangements per sample. Whole-study results and caveats: With treatment, public clonotypes, which were uncommon, either contracted or remained stable. Clonality rose at ibrutinib response and fell back toward baseline at progression.

Details on this clone: Its antigen is not identified.

Germline V gene lookup returns CDR1 MNHEY and CDR2 SVGAGI. Trimming left V 0 bases short and J 5 bases short, with 10 bases between. The CDR3 contains 14 residues. The assay was immunoSEQ multiplex PCR, and TCRdb's table has in-frame clones only and misses some. The sample lists around 70,000 clones, over 80% occurring once. This chain connects TRBV6-5 to TRBJ1-1, with no clear D. The sequencing here drew on PBMCs, taken after 24 months of ibrutinib treatment. The clonotype originates from a human donor with chronic lymphocytic leukemia. DNA of the CDR3: TGTGCCAGCAGTTACTCGCGGGGAGGGACTGAAGCTTTCTTT. It codes for CASSYSRGGTEAFF.